These T cell receptor beta chains were read from a single sample in a study of identical twins. TCRdb reprocessed the 5' RACE reads with MiXCR, giving one entry per CDR3 protein. The repertoire holds 1.5 million to 2 million distinct CDR3 sequences, with roughly a third as singletons. What was sequenced was cord blood. All receptors come from a newborn girl in good health. Each CDR3 is given with its conserved first and last residue. Each record gives: V gene, CDR3 length, clone size, J gene, D gene, CDR3 protein, CDR3 DNA. A D gene is named only where the DNA matches it firmly. Size values are once, few and many counts, or a class for expanded clones, and some rows have none.

V: TRBV7-8; length: 14; size: few; J: TRBJ2-3; D: TRBD1; CDR3: CASSWTGEGDTQYF; DNA: TGTGCCAGCAGCTGGACAGGGGAGGGAGATACGCAGTATTTT
V: TRBV27; length: 17; size: NA; J: TRBJ2-3; D: NA; CDR3: CASSLTPTSTHTDTQYF; DNA: TGTGCCAGCAGTTTAACTCCAACTAGTACCCACACAGATACGCAGTATTTT
V: TRBV12-3/TRBV12-4; length: 17; size: NA; J: TRBJ2-3; D: NA; CDR3: CASSLTGLGGGTDTQYF; DNA: TGTGCCAGCAGTTTAACAGGGTTGGGAGGGGGCACAGATACGCAGTATTTT
V: TRBV5-1; length: 15; size: NA; J: TRBJ1-1; D: NA; CDR3: CASSLARDLNTEAFF; DNA: TGCGCCAGCAGCTTGGCGCGGGACCTTAACACTGAAGCTTTCTTT
V: TRBV18; length: 15; size: many; J: TRBJ1-6; D: NA; CDR3: CASSPGSSYNSPLHF; DNA: TGTGCCAGCAGCCCGGGGAGCTCCTATAATTCACCCCTCCACTTT
V: TRBV20-1; length: 10; size: few; J: TRBJ2-1; D: NA; CDR3: CSASLHEQFF; DNA: TGCAGTGCATCCCTCCATGAGCAGTTCTTC
V: TRBV20-1; length: 15; size: NA; J: TRBJ2-1; D: TRBD1; CDR3: CSARDGDRGSNEQFF; DNA: TGCAGTGCTAGAGATGGGGACAGGGGGTCGAATGAGCAGTTCTTC
V: TRBV18; length: 15; size: NA; J: TRBJ2-5; D: NA; CDR3: CASSPYRTEGETQYF; DNA: TGTGCCAGCTCACCATACAGGACCGAGGGAGAGACCCAGTACTTC
V: TRBV13; length: 12; size: few; J: TRBJ1-1; D: NA; CDR3: CASSLGGRGAFF; DNA: TGTGCCAGCAGCTTAGGGGGGAGGGGAGCTTTCTTT
V: TRBV25-1; length: 15; size: NA; J: TRBJ2-7; D: NA; CDR3: CASSDTGRGGGEQYF; DNA: TGTGCCAGCAGTGATACGGGCAGGGGCGGAGGGGAGCAGTACTTC
V: TRBV24-1; length: 12; size: NA; J: TRBJ2-5; D: TRBD2; CDR3: CATGGDQETQYF; DNA: TGTGCCACCGGGGGGGACCAAGAGACCCAGTACTTC
V: TRBV10-3; length: 17; size: few; J: TRBJ2-7; D: TRBD2; CDR3: CAISDPSGRIPFYEQYF; DNA: TGTGCCATCAGTGACCCTAGCGGGAGGATCCCCTTCTACGAGCAGTACTTC
V: TRBV7-9; length: 18; size: few; J: TRBJ2-7; D: TRBD2; CDR3: CASSWGLAGGRSSYEQYF; DNA: TGTGCCAGCAGCTGGGGACTAGCGGGAGGAAGAAGCTCCTACGAGCAGTACTTC
V: TRBV4-3; length: 18; size: NA; J: TRBJ2-6; D: NA; CDR3: CASSQDSAVNSGANVLTF; DNA: TGCGCCAGCAGCCAAGATTCGGCGGTAAACTCTGGGGCCAACGTCCTGACTTTC
V: TRBV7-2; length: 13; size: NA; J: TRBJ2-7; D: NA; CDR3: CASSLSGPREQYF; DNA: TGTGCCAGCAGCTTAAGCGGCCCGCGCGAGCAGTACTTC
V: TRBV21-1; length: 14; size: few; J: TRBJ1-1; D: NA; CDR3: CAITTGAGNTEAFF; DNA: TGTGCCATAACGACAGGTGCTGGGAACACTGAAGCTTTCTTT
V: TRBV7-8; length: 12; size: NA; J: TRBJ2-7; D: NA; CDR3: CASSLVSGEQYF; DNA: TGTGCCAGCAGCTTAGTGTCCGGCGAGCAGTACTTC
V: TRBV29-1; length: 13; size: many; J: TRBJ2-7; D: TRBD1; CDR3: CSATRDSPYEQYF; DNA: TGCAGCGCTACCCGGGACAGTCCTTACGAGCAGTACTTC
V: TRBV21-1; length: 14; size: few; J: TRBJ2-3; D: NA; CDR3: CASCTTPGTDTQYF; DNA: TGTGCCAGCTGCACTACGCCCGGCACAGATACGCAGTATTTT
V: TRBV12-3/TRBV12-4; length: 14; size: NA; J: TRBJ1-2; D: NA; CDR3: CASTDDLVADGYTF; DNA: TGTGCCAGCACGGATGACCTGGTTGCCGATGGCTACACCTTC
V: TRBV4-1; length: 15; size: NA; J: TRBJ2-7; D: NA; CDR3: CASSRSSLGNYEQYF; DNA: TGCGCCAGCAGCCGAAGTTCTCTGGGAAACTACGAGCAGTACTTC
V: TRBV5-1; length: 16; size: NA; J: TRBJ2-1; D: TRBD2; CDR3: CASSLVGTSLRNEQFF; DNA: TGCGCCAGCAGCCTAGTAGGGACTAGCCTCCGCAATGAGCAGTTCTTC
V: TRBV12-3/TRBV12-4; length: 16; size: NA; J: TRBJ2-5; D: TRBD2; CDR3: CASSSHGLAGEGEQYF; DNA: TGTGCCAGCAGTTCTCACGGACTAGCGGGAGAGGGAGAGCAGTACTTC
V: TRBV20-1; length: 15; size: few; J: TRBJ2-3; D: TRBD2; CDR3: CSASVRGAHTDTQYF; DNA: TGCAGTGCTAGTGTGCGGGGGGCTCACACAGATACGCAGTATTTT
V: TRBV5-6; length: 15; size: few; J: TRBJ2-5; D: TRBD2; CDR3: CASSPSGRVYNEQYF; DNA: TGTGCCAGCAGCCCTAGCGGGAGGGTGTACAATGAGCAGTACTTC